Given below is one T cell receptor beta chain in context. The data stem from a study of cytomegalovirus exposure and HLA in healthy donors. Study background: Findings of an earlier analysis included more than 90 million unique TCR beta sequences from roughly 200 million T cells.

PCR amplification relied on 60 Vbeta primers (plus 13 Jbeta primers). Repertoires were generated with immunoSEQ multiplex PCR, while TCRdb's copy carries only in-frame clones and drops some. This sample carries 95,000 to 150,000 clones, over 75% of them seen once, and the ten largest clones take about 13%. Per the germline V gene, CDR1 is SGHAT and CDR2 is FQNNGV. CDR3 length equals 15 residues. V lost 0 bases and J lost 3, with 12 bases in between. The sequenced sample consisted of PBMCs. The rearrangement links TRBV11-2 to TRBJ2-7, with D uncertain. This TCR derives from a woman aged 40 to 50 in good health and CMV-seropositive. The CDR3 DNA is TGTGCCAGCAGCTTAGAGTCGGGTCCCATCTACGAGCAGTACTTC. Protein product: CASSLESGPIYEQYF.